This TCR beta chain was recovered during a study of T cell changes during pregnancy in multiple sclerosis. TCRdb's copy holds only in-frame clones and misses some; the assay was immunoSEQ multiplex PCR. This table holds about 36,000 clones, roughly 90% found once. This CDR3 region has 12 residues. Germline lookup yields CDR1 LGHNT and CDR2 FRNRAP. With V trimmed by 9 bases and J by 9 bases, 7 bases remained unmatched. This material consisted of CD8+ T cells from peripheral blood mononuclear cells, taken in the third trimester of pregnancy. This clonotype was obtained from a female donor with multiple sclerosis, enrolled in a pregnancy study. J is TRBJ2-1 and V is TRBV12-5; 8 bases agree with TRBD2. CDR3 nucleotides: TGTGCTAGCGGGGGGGGGTCTGGTGAGCAGTTCTTC. Amino acid sequence: CASGGGSGEQFF. Full variable domain (missing parts from reference TRBV12-5 and TRBJ2-1): DARVTQTPRHKVTEMGQEVTMRCQPILGHNTVFWYRQTMMQGLELLAYFRNRAPLDDSGMPKDRFSAEMPDATLATLKIQPSEPRDSAVYFCASGGGSGEQFFGPGTRLTVL.